This T cell receptor beta chain was recovered during a study of blood T cell repertoires in COVID-19. V lost 1 base to trimming and J lost 0 bases, with 4 bases between them. The germline CDR1 and CDR2 sequences are SGHKS and YYEKEE (reference sequence). CDR3 size: 13 residues. Assay used: immunoSEQ multiplex PCR; TCRdb lists only in-frame clones, some missing. Counted here are around 70,000 clones, 75% to 90% occurring once; the ten biggest clones make up about 13%. The receptor was isolated from a man aged 50 to 60 with COVID-19, enrolled during active disease. The sample comprised peripheral blood. V usage is TRBV5-5 and J usage is TRBJ1-1; no clear D. The CDR3 sequence: CASSLTLNTEAFF. Written as DNA, the CDR3 is TGTGCCAGCAGCTTGACATTGAACACTGAAGCTTTCTTT.